The clone carrying this TCR beta chain has just a few counts. Its target is not known. The data derive from a study of T-cell reconstitution after alpha-beta-depleted transplantation in children. Whole-study results and caveats: Newly made T cells mostly supplied T-cell counts and diversity one year after transplant.

The CDR3 runs 14 residues. Trimming stripped 1 base from V and 5 bases from J, with 10 bases between. Germline V gene sequence: CDR1 SGDLS, CDR2 YYNGEE. Preparation of the TCRbeta library involved a method that used unique molecular identifiers. A single record per CDR3 protein comes from TCRdb applying MiXCR to the PCR reads. The table shows around 490,000 distinct CDR3 sequences, with roughly 10% occurring only once. V is TRBV9 and J is TRBJ2-1, with no clear D. The receptor was derived from a female patient aged 2-10 years who had a stem cell transplant for aplastic anemia, so the T cells may come from the graft donor. The sample was PBMCs, mostly from graft donor cells, taken 180 days after TCRalphabeta/CD19-depleted stem cell transplant. The CDR3 sequence is CASSVYLNHNEQFF. The CDR3 DNA is TGTGCCAGCAGCGTATATCTGAATCACAATGAGCAGTTCTTC.